The 13 T cell receptor beta chains below come from one sample, sequenced in a study of identical twins. TCRdb reprocessed the 5' RACE reads with MiXCR, giving one entry per CDR3 protein. Among about 200,000 distinct CDR3 sequences, approximately 15% were seen once, and the ten largest hold 40% to 45%. These data also featured in a second study, about T cells expressing NK-cell markers.

The sample was CD8+ T cells sorted from blood. Source of these receptors: a woman aged 18-35 years in good health.

V usage is TRBV5-1 and J usage is TRBJ2-1; 13 bases agree with TRBD2. The V segment lost 4 bases and the J segment 1 base; nucleotides outside the gene matches: 5. Germline CDR1 and CDR2: SGHRS and YFSETQ. The CDR3 consists of 17 residues. CDR3 protein: CASSASTSGRSYNEQFF. The CDR3 coding sequence is TGCGCCAGCAGCGCCTCGACTAGCGGGAGGTCCTACAATGAGCAGTTCTTC.

The rearrangement joins TRBV4-3 to TRBJ1-2; D unresolved. The CDR3 loop spans 14 amino acids. Germline-derived CDR1 and CDR2 are LGHNA and YSLEER. V shed 3 bases and J shed 4 bases, with 12 bases lying between them. Here the CDR3 reads CASSHSSQSYGYTF. The CDR3 nucleotides are TGCGCCAGCAGCCATTCGTCCCAGTCCTATGGCTACACCTTC.

This chain uses TRBV19 with TRBJ2-1; D might be TRBD2 (5 bases). This CDR3 spans 16 amino acids. Trimming shortened V by 6 bases and J by 0 bases, and 15 bases separated the two germline ends. Germline V lookup: CDR1 LNHDA, CDR2 SQIVND (reference sequence). DNA for the CDR3: TGTGCCAGTAGGGCGGAGGACGATAGCTCCTACAATGAGCAGTTCTTC. Its translation is CASRAEDDSSYNEQFF.

This sequence joins TRBV6-4 and TRBJ2-1; 10 bases map to TRBD2. CDR1 is MRHNA, CDR2 SNTAGT, per germline. Trimming cost V 3 bases and J 6 bases; bases outside gene matches: 5. The CDR3 has 15 amino acids. In DNA, the CDR3 is TGTGCCAGCAGTGAGGAAGCGGGGGGGGCCAATGAGCAGTTCTTC. Residues: CASSEEAGGANEQFF.

This clonotype has ten or more counts. V usage is TRBV25-1 and J usage is TRBJ2-1; TRBD2 agrees at 8 bases. The CDR3 spans 19 residues. Per the germline V gene, CDR1 is MGHDK and CDR2 is SYGVNS. The ends lost 1 base at V and 8 bases at J; junction bases unmatched: 19. The CDR3, as DNA: TGTGCCAGCAGTGAATCGGGACAAATATCGGGACTAGTTAAGCATGAGCAGTTCTTC. It encodes CASSESGQISGLVKHEQFF.

This clonotype came up a few times. V usage is TRBV27 and J usage is TRBJ1-1, with a weak D call TRBD1 (6 bases). V lost 1 base and J 8 bases, leaving 11 bases between the germline ends. Per germline, CDR1 MNHEY and CDR2 SMNVEV (reference sequence). The CDR3 is 13 residues long. The CDR3: CASSLWGGGEAFF. The CDR3, as DNA: TGTGCCAGCAGTTTATGGGGAGGGGGGGAAGCTTTCTTT.

The CDR3 region is CASSLISGENGYTF. The CDR3 nucleotides read TGTGCCAGCAGCTTAATATCAGGGGAGAATGGCTACACCTTC. The V and J genes are TRBV11-1 and TRBJ1-2, with D perhaps TRBD1 (6 bases). V shed 2 bases and J shed 6 bases, with 13 bases lying between them. The CDR3 spans 14 residues. Looked up from germline, CDR1 is SGHAT and CDR2 is FQDESV (reference sequence).

The chain is built from TRBV29-1 and TRBJ2-2; possibly TRBD2 for D (6 bases). The V gene's germline CDR1 is SQVTM and CDR2 ANQGSEA. The CDR3 has 15 amino acids. Trimming removed 2 bases at V and 6 bases at J, with 16 bases between. For the CDR3, the DNA is TGCAGCGTTGAAAGGACTCGACTAGGCCCCGGGGAGCTGTTTTTT. It translates to CSVERTRLGPGELFF.

Relative to its sample, this clonotype is medium-sized. The chain is built from TRBV6-4 and TRBJ2-1; the match to TRBD2 covers 8 bases. The CDR3 loop spans 14 amino acids. Unmatched junction bases numbered 3, after V lost 3 bases and J lost 5 bases. Germline CDR1 and CDR2: MRHNA and SNTAGT. The CDR3 is CASSEGLENNEQFF. The DNA for the CDR3 is TGTGCCAGCAGTGAGGGACTAGAAAACAATGAGCAGTTCTTC.

The chain is built from TRBV21-1 and TRBJ2-7; TRBD1, as called in the table, went unchecked against the DNA. TRBV21-1 is a pseudogene segment. There are 16 residues in the CDR3. The CDR3 region has the DNA TGTGCCAGCAGCCCAAATCAGGGGGGGGTCTCCTACGAGCAGTACTTC. It translates to CASSPNQGGVSYEQYF.

The table lists this clonotype with a few counts. This rearrangement joins TRBV15 to TRBJ2-2, with no clear D. Germline CDR1 and CDR2: LNHNV and YYDKDF (reference sequence). V lost 0 bases and J lost 7, with 12 bases in between. CDR3 length equals 15 residues. Here the CDR3 reads CATSRDARSDGELFF. Here the CDR3 DNA reads TGTGCCACCAGCAGAGATGCGAGGTCCGACGGGGAGCTGTTTTTT.

V usage is TRBV10-3 and J usage is TRBJ1-1; D not resolved. Per the germline V gene, CDR1 is ENHRY and CDR2 is SYGVKD. The CDR3 covers 13 residues. Trimming took 3 bases from V and 6 from J, leaving 11 bases between them. The CDR3 nucleotides read TGTGCCATCAGTGACAGATCAAGACCTGAAGCTTTCTTT. Its translation: CAISDRSRPEAFF.

This chain links TRBV20-1 with TRBJ2-7; TRBD1 might be the D (6 bases). V was cut by 6 bases and J by 1 base, with 10 bases left in between. This CDR3 is built from 12 residues. Germline-derived CDR1 and CDR2 are DFQATT and SNEGSKA (reference sequence). The CDR3 protein is CSAWGPSYEQYF. The CDR3 DNA reads as TGCAGTGCCTGGGGGCCTTCCTACGAGCAGTACTTC.